This is a list of T cell receptor beta chains from one sample in a study of blood T cell repertoires in COVID-19. Sequencing was performed with immunoSEQ multiplex PCR; in TCRdb, only in-frame clones are kept and a portion is missing. The sample contains about 180,000 clones, approximately 88% of which appear only once. The sequenced material came from peripheral blood. The receptors shown here come from a woman younger than 45 with acute or convalescent COVID-19. Both conserved end residues are part of each CDR3. Each record gives: D gene, V gene, clone size, J gene, CDR3 protein, CDR3 DNA. A D gene is named only where the DNA matches it firmly. Clone size is shown for a subset of rows, as once, few, many or a class of expanded clone.

>TRBD1|TRBV19|NA|TRBJ1-4
CASLGEDKQGHDFREKLFF
TGTGCCAGTCTCGGTGAAGATAAACAGGGGCACGATTTTAGGGAAAAACTGTTTTTT
>NA|TRBV7-9|NA|TRBJ2-1
CASSGLVSYNEQFF
TGTGCCAGCAGCGGACTCGTCTCCTACAATGAGCAGTTCTTC
>NA|TRBV6-6|NA|TRBJ1-1
CASSLRWMNTEAFF
TGTGCCAGCAGTTTGCGGTGGATGAACACTGAAGCTTTCTTT
>NA|TRBV5-1|NA|TRBJ1-2
CASSFEGYGYTF
TGCGCCAGCAGCTTCGAGGGCTATGGCTACACCTTC
>NA|TRBV28|once|TRBJ2-7
CASSLAGYEQYF
TGTGCCAGCAGTTTAGCAGGATACGAGCAGTACTTC
>NA|TRBV21-1|NA|TRBJ1-1
CASSNISEAFF
TGTGCCAGCAGCAACATTTCCGAAGCTTTCTTT
>NA|TRBV3-1/TRBV3-2|NA|TRBJ2-5
CASSQILANQETQYF
TGTGCCAGCAGTCAAATACTAGCAAATCAAGAGACCCAGTACTTC
>TRBD2|TRBV27|NA|TRBJ2-7
CASSLRWSVSGNNHEQYF
TGTGCCAGCAGTTTAAGATGGTCGGTTAGCGGGAACAATCACGAGCAGTACTTC
>TRBD2|TRBV2|NA|TRBJ2-4
CASTALGLENIQYF
TGTGCCAGCACCGCCTTGGGACTAGAAAACATTCAGTACTTC
>NA|TRBV28|NA|TRBJ1-1
CASSLQGGTEAFF
TGTGCCAGCAGCTTACAAGGGGGCACTGAAGCTTTCTTT
>NA|TRBV5-1|NA|TRBJ2-7
CASSLGTHSSYEQYF
TGCGCCAGCAGCCTCGGGACTCACAGCTCCTACGAGCAGTACTTC
>NA|TRBV2|NA|TRBJ2-2
CASSETGSSNTGELFF
TGTGCCAGCAGTGAAACCGGGTCTTCTAACACCGGGGAGCTGTTTTTT
>NA|TRBV19|NA|TRBJ2-1
CASSRDSASFNEQFF
TGTGCCAGTAGCCGGGACTCCGCCTCCTTTAATGAGCAGTTCTTC
>NA|TRBV7-8|NA|TRBJ2-1
CASSARGPVIGEQFF
TGTGCCAGCAGCGCCCGCGGGCCGGTAATCGGTGAGCAGTTCTTC
>NA|TRBV7-9|once|TRBJ1-4
CASSLATGGEKLFF
TGTGCCAGCAGCTTAGCGACAGGCGGCGAAAAACTGTTTTTT
>NA|TRBV12-3/TRBV12-4|NA|TRBJ1-6
CASSLLESPLHF
TGTGCCAGCAGTTTGTTAGAATCACCCCTCCACTTT
>TRBD2|TRBV30|NA|TRBJ2-7
CAWDGKGGYEQYF
TGTGCCTGGGACGGCAAGGGAGGGTACGAGCAGTACTTC
>TRBD2|TRBV9|NA|TRBJ2-3
CASSVDARGLAGTDTQYF
TGTGCCAGCAGCGTAGACGCCAGGGGACTAGCGGGCACAGATACGCAGTATTTT
>NA|TRBV12-3/TRBV12-4|NA|TRBJ2-2
CASSFMGELFF
TGTGCCAGCAGTTTTATGGGGGAGCTGTTTTTT
>TRBD1|TRBV5-4|once|TRBJ2-1
CASSKTGGWEQFF
TGTGCCAGCAGCAAAACAGGGGGATGGGAGCAGTTCTTC
>TRBD2|TRBV5-1|NA|TRBJ2-1
CASRGTSGYNEQFF
TGCGCCAGCAGGGGGACTAGCGGCTACAATGAGCAGTTCTTC
>TRBD2|TRBV7-2|NA|TRBJ2-1
CASSTVPGLAGGEQFF
TGTGCCAGCAGCACCGTCCCGGGACTAGCGGGGGGTGAGCAGTTCTTC
>TRBD2|TRBV18|NA|TRBJ2-1
CASSRPGTSTLEQFF
TGTGCCAGCTCACGACCCGGGACTAGCACTCTTGAGCAGTTCTTC
>TRBD2|TRBV27|NA|TRBJ2-1
CASSREGVEFF
TGTGCCAGCAGTCGGGAGGGGGTCGAGTTCTTC
>TRBD1|TRBV24-1|NA|TRBJ1-5
CATSDRGEEINQPQHF
TGTGCTACCAGTGACAGGGGGGAGGAAATCAATCAGCCCCAGCATTTT
>NA|TRBV23-1|NA|TRBJ1-5
CASGQFQPQHF
TGCGCCAGCGGACAGTTTCAGCCCCAGCATTTT